Listed below are T cell receptor beta chains from one sample, sequenced in a study of T cell responses to AZD1222 COVID-19 vaccine. Here immunoSEQ multiplex PCR was the method, and the copy in TCRdb shows in-frame clones only, minus some. The profile shows some 190,000 clones, around 90% of them singletons. The starting material was peripheral blood, obtained 28 days after the second AZD1222 dose. These receptors originate from an adult who received the AZD1222 COVID-19 vaccine. Each CDR3 is given with its conserved first and last residue. Fields, in order: clone size, J gene, D gene, V gene, CDR3 length, CDR3 protein, CDR3 DNA. The D gene is left open where the match is weak. Not every row has a clone size; where given, it reads once, few, many or a size class.

. | TRBJ2-1 | . | TRBV21-1 | 14 | CASSASGSYNEQFF | TGTGCCAGCAGCGCTAGCGGCTCCTACAATGAGCAGTTCTTC
once | TRBJ1-1 | TRBD1 | TRBV11-2 | 14 | CASSPFRDRGKAFF | TGTGCCAGCAGCCCATTCCGGGACAGGGGGAAGGCTTTCTTT
. | TRBJ1-5 | . | TRBV6-1 | 15 | CASSEDGVGNQPQHF | TGTGCCAGCAGTGAAGACGGCGTAGGCAATCAGCCCCAGCATTTT
. | TRBJ1-2 | . | TRBV6-1 | 15 | CASSDPVRPLGGYTF | TGTGCCAGCAGTGACCCCGTCAGGCCGTTGGGTGGCTACACCTTC
. | TRBJ1-2 | TRBD1 | TRBV30 | 13 | CAWTLQGHYGYTF | TGTGCCTGGACCCTACAGGGGCACTATGGCTACACCTTC
. | TRBJ2-3 | . | TRBV10-3 | 15 | CAITKEDSSTDTQYF | TGTGCCATCACCAAAGAGGACAGTAGCACAGATACGCAGTATTTT
. | TRBJ2-2 | TRBD2 | TRBV19 | 15 | CASKLAELNTGELFF | TGTGCCAGTAAACTAGCGGAACTGAACACCGGGGAGCTGTTTTTT
. | TRBJ2-5 | . | TRBV6-5 | 16 | CASSYSSAGVGLGQYF | TGTGCCAGCAGTTACTCCAGCGCAGGGGTGGGGTTGGGCCAGTACTTC
. | TRBJ1-2 | . | TRBV4-3 | 17 | CASSQDLGRGADYGYTF | TGCGCCAGCAGCCAAGATCTCGGGCGGGGGGCAGACTATGGCTACACCTTC
. | TRBJ2-2 | . | TRBV6-5 | 14 | CASSTGRDTGELFF | TGTGCCAGCAGCACAGGGAGGGACACCGGGGAGCTGTTTTTT
. | TRBJ2-3 | . | TRBV6-5 | 14 | CASSPGVHTDTQYF | TGTGCCAGCAGCCCCGGGGTTCACACAGATACGCAGTATTTT
. | TRBJ1-6 | . | TRBV30 | 14 | CAWNLPGWNSPLHF | TGTGCCTGGAATCTTCCAGGATGGAATTCACCCCTCCACTTT
. | TRBJ2-1 | TRBD2 | TRBV7-3 | 17 | CASSQQLAGGPFHEQFF | TGTGCCAGCAGCCAACAACTAGCGGGGGGCCCTTTCCATGAGCAGTTCTTC
. | TRBJ2-7 | TRBD1 | TRBV15 | 15 | CATSSRDRGVGEQYF | TGTGCCACCAGCAGCCGGGACAGGGGGGTAGGCGAGCAGTACTTC
. | TRBJ2-7 | TRBD1 | TRBV7-2 | 15 | CASSLLGTDPYEQYF | TGTGCCAGCAGCTTATTGGGGACAGACCCCTACGAGCAGTACTTC
. | TRBJ1-2 | TRBD1 | TRBV4-2 | 13 | CASSLGQGRGYTF | TGTGCCAGCAGCCTAGGACAGGGACGTGGCTACACCTTC
. | TRBJ2-2 | . | TRBV4-1 | 16 | CASSQVGRMGGGELFF | TGCGCCAGCAGCCAAGTAGGCCGGATGGGGGGCGGGGAGCTGTTTTTT
. | TRBJ1-3 | . | TRBV19 | 14 | CASREGSSGNTIYF | TGTGCCAGTCGGGAGGGGTCCTCTGGAAACACCATATATTTT
. | TRBJ1-3 | TRBD1 | TRBV19 | 15 | CASSDRAYSGNTIYF | TGTGCCAGCTCGGACAGGGCCTACTCTGGAAACACCATATATTTT
. | TRBJ2-2 | . | TRBV19 | 14 | CASSPRPRAGELFF | TGTGCCAGTAGTCCCCGCCCGAGGGCCGGGGAGCTGTTTTTT
. | TRBJ1-5 | . | TRBV10-3 | 16 | CAISESGFQSNQPQHF | TGTGCCATCAGTGAGTCCGGGTTCCAAAGCAATCAGCCCCAGCATTTT
. | TRBJ2-1 | . | TRBV27 | 18 | CASSRGWGNRGPSNEQFF | TGTGCCAGCAGCAGAGGATGGGGAAATCGGGGGCCTTCTAATGAGCAGTTCTTC
. | TRBJ2-3 | . | TRBV28 | 15 | CASSPGDGGTDTQYF | TGTGCCAGCAGCCCGGGGGATGGCGGCACAGATACGCAGTATTTT
once | TRBJ2-7 | TRBD2 | TRBV27 | 17 | CASSTYATPAGVGEQYF | TGTGCCAGCAGTACTTATGCCACTCCAGCGGGGGTGGGCGAGCAGTACTTC
. | TRBJ2-1 | TRBD2 | TRBV3-1/TRBV3-2 | 17 | CASSQVMRLAGDNEQFF | TGTGCCAGCAGCCAAGTTATGCGGCTAGCGGGTGACAATGAGCAGTTCTTC
. | TRBJ1-4 | TRBD1 | TRBV30 | 20 | CAWSASPGTGSLAGNEKLFF | TGTGCCTGGAGTGCATCCCCTGGGACAGGGTCCCTCGCTGGGAATGAAAAACTGTTTTTT
. | TRBJ1-1 | . | TRBV5-1 | 15 | CASSLGTTYNTEAFF | TGCGCCAGCAGCTTGGGGACTACCTATAACACTGAAGCTTTCTTT
. | TRBJ2-7 | . | TRBV14 | 12 | CASSPREGEQYF | TGTGCCAGCAGCCCGCGTGAGGGCGAGCAGTACTTC
few | TRBJ1-1 | . | TRBV19 | 13 | CASSSAANTEAFF | TGTGCCAGTAGTTCGGCAGCGAACACTGAAGCTTTCTTT
. | TRBJ2-5 | . | TRBV3-1/TRBV3-2 | 13 | CASSQEVLETQYF | TGTGCCAGCAGCCAAGAGGTTTTAGAGACCCAGTACTTC
. | TRBJ1-4 | TRBD1 | TRBV7-9 | 16 | CASSLGDRATNEKLFF | TGTGCCAGCAGCTTAGGGGACAGGGCAACTAATGAAAAACTGTTTTTT
. | TRBJ1-1 | . | TRBV6-5 | 11 | CASSPPGSAFF | TGTGCCAGCAGTCCCCCAGGGTCAGCTTTCTTT
. | TRBJ1-4 | . | TRBV2 | 13 | CASSYGGGEKLFF | TGTGCCAGCAGTTACGGGGGCGGGGAAAAACTGTTTTTT
once | TRBJ2-1 | . | TRBV24-1 | 12 | CATSDWSKGQFF | TGTGCCACCAGTGACTGGTCTAAAGGGCAGTTCTTC
. | TRBJ1-1 | . | TRBV30 | 12 | CAWSANRAEAFF | TGTGCCTGGAGCGCGAACAGGGCTGAAGCTTTCTTT
. | TRBJ2-7 | TRBD2 | TRBV5-1 | 14 | CASNLAGDSYEQYF | TGCGCCAGTAATCTAGCGGGAGACTCGTACGAGCAGTACTTC
. | TRBJ2-7 | TRBD1 | TRBV6-5 | 16 | CASSYRGTGNPHEQYF | TGTGCCAGCAGTTACCGTGGGACAGGGAATCCCCACGAGCAGTACTTC
. | TRBJ2-7 | TRBD2 | TRBV6-6 | 14 | CASSLPGGAYEQYF | TGTGCCAGCAGCCTCCCGGGGGGGGCCTACGAGCAGTACTTC
. | TRBJ1-5 | . | TRBV12-3/TRBV12-4 | 13 | CASSLEASQPQHF | TGTGCCAGCAGTTTAGAGGCCAGTCAGCCCCAGCATTTT
. | TRBJ2-1 | TRBD1 | TRBV5-1 | 15 | CASSMTGQGRDEQFF | TGCGCCAGCAGCATGACTGGACAGGGTCGGGATGAGCAGTTCTTC
. | TRBJ2-1 | TRBD1 | TRBV7-9 | 15 | CASSRGQGALGEQFF | TGTGCCAGCAGCCGGGGACAGGGGGCGCTGGGTGAGCAGTTCTTC
. | TRBJ1-5 | . | TRBV11-2 | 13 | CASSLSLNQPQHF | TGTGCCAGCAGCTTAAGTTTGAATCAGCCCCAGCATTTT
. | TRBJ1-4 | TRBD1 | TRBV6-1 | 15 | CASSDGDSDAEKLFF | TGTGCCAGCAGTGACGGGGACAGCGATGCCGAAAAACTGTTTTTT
. | TRBJ1-1 | TRBD1 | TRBV4-2 | 18 | CASSQGYGDRVGTTEAFF | TGTGCCAGCAGCCAAGGATATGGTGACAGGGTTGGTACGACTGAAGCTTTCTTT
once | TRBJ2-7 | . | TRBV7-2 | 13 | CASSASVGYEQYF | TGTGCCAGCAGCGCCTCCGTGGGCTACGAGCAGTACTTC
. | TRBJ2-3 | . | TRBV5-1 | 13 | CASSLAPTDTQYF | TGCGCCAGCAGCTTGGCACCCACAGATACGCAGTATTTT
. | TRBJ2-3 | TRBD2 | TRBV9 | 18 | CASSVDSGGRRDTDTQYF | TGTGCCAGCAGCGTAGATAGCGGGGGTCGAAGGGATACAGATACGCAGTATTTT
. | TRBJ1-4 | . | TRBV2 | 14 | CASSESHRGEKLFF | TGTGCCAGCAGTGAAAGCCACCGTGGCGAAAAACTGTTTTTT
. | TRBJ1-4 | TRBD1 | TRBV28 | 15 | CASSSPTGANEKLFF | TGTGCCAGCAGTTCCCCGACAGGGGCTAATGAAAAACTGTTTTTT